This T cell receptor (beta chain) was recovered during a study of blood T cell repertoires in COVID-19. Study-level information: Both acute and convalescent COVID-19 samples were obtained from the United States, Italy and Spain. In each case, the material was cDNA or gDNA derived from T cells, B-cell-depleted T cells, or PBMCs.

As regards this clone: This CDR3 is also generated by other DNA sequences in the sample.

In the source study's methods: Reference gene primer amplification in the assay estimated nucleated cell counts. Clones were sequenced by immunoSEQ multiplex PCR, and TCRdb holds only the in-frame ones, with some missing. The V and J calls and clone size come from that table; D and trimming were worked out from the DNA. The profile shows approximately 190,000 clones, approximately 91% of them singletons. Germline V gene lookup returns CDR1 SGHRS and CDR2 YFSETQ. This CDR3 is built from 13 residues. V was shortened by 4 bases and J by 3 bases, with 10 bases between the two germline ends. The sequenced material came from peripheral blood. This TCR derives from a woman between 40 and 50 years old who had recovered from COVID-19. The chain recombines TRBV5-1 with TRBJ1-2; no reliable D call. The CDR3 protein is CASSLDSYYGYTF. The CDR3 DNA sequence: TGCGCCAGCAGCCTGGACTCATACTATGGCTACACCTTC.